Sequencing of this T cell receptor beta chain was carried out in a study of shared clonotypes between healthy human individuals. About the research overall: The cohort had a couple of women and three men, ages 18 to 49.

Produced via immunoSEQ multiplex PCR; TCRdb's table is partial and in-frame only. The sample has approximately 940,000 clones; over 60% are singletons. This CDR3 comprises 12 residues. V lost 6 bases and J 5 bases, leaving 10 bases between the germline ends. Germline-derived CDR1 and CDR2 are LNHDA and SQIVND (reference sequence). The TCR originated in a man younger than 30 in good health. The chain recombines TRBV19 with TRBJ1-2, with D unclear. Material: memory CD4+ T cells sorted from blood. The subset was: CD45RA-negative fraction. This CDR3 reads CASSNSPYGYTF. DNA of the CDR3: TGTGCCAGTAGCAACTCCCCATATGGCTACACCTTC. The variable domain in full, with the rest retrieved from reference TRBV19 and TRBJ1-2, is DGGITQSPKYLFRKEGQNVTLSCEQNLNHDAMYWYRQDPGQGLRLIYYSQIVNDFQKGDIAEGYSVSREKKESFPLTVTSAQKNPTAFYLCASSNSPYGYTFGSGTRLTVV.